This paragraph reports one TCR beta chain. Antigen specificity is unknown. Libraries were prepared by immunoSEQ multiplex PCR; TCRdb keeps only in-frame clonotypes and omits some of them. The data show more than 15,000 clones, 78% seen once. The data stem from a study of OX40 agonist ivuxolimab in advanced cancers. Turning to the study itself: Ivuxolimab, which is an agonistic anti-OX40 (CD134) antibody, was administered to the patients.

Whole-study findings and limits: The study did not work out the antigen specificity of the expanded peripheral T cells. Expanded clones tended on average to be more numerous among CD8+ T cells than CD4+. Also showing low normalized T-cell clonal expansion were some of the nonresponders.

From germline, CDR1 is MDHEN and CDR2 SYDVKM. This CDR3 spans 15 amino acids. V was cut by 4 bases and J by 3 bases, with 16 bases left in between. The chain joins TRBV28 to TRBJ2-7, with D unresolved. The clonotype was recovered from an adult with an advanced solid tumor such as melanoma, head and neck, liver or kidney cancer. The sequenced sample was CD4+ or CD8+ T cells sorted from blood, obtained in a trial of the OX40 agonist ivuxolimab. The chain's CDR3 is CASSSSYMTNYEQYF. The CDR3 nucleotides read TGTGCCAGCAGTTCGTCTTATATGACCAACTACGAGCAGTACTTC.